Sequencing of this T cell receptor (beta chain) was carried out in a study of T cells in Graves' hyperthyroidism and ophthalmopathy. Study-wide results and caveats: Clonotypes that were expanded in thyroid above 0.001 mostly appeared in blood too.

The study based diagnoses on clinical symptoms, serum thyroxine and TRAb, thyroid ultrasound and orbital computed tomography. From more than 9.5 ml of fresh peripheral blood, PBMCs were isolated. Amplified regions were TCR beta CDR3 sequences from RNA transcripts. Using the HTBI primer set, a first-round RT-PCR was run on the TCR CDR3. TCRdb reanalysed the multiplex PCR reads using MiXCR and keeps one entry per CDR3 protein. Of about 270,000 distinct CDR3 sequences detected, roughly 22% appear once; the ten largest clones hold approximately 60%. This clonotype was detected only once. Its specificity is not known. The source of this sequence is a young man with Graves' ophthalmopathy. The source material was blood.

The CDR3 DNA is TGTGCCAGCAGCTTAGGCCCGACAGGGCCTGGCTATGGCTACACCTTC. Translating it yields CASSLGPTGPGYGYTF. The chain uses TRBV7-9 and TRBJ1-2, with TRBD1 identical over 7 bases. Unmatched junction bases numbered 9, after V lost 1 base and J lost 4 bases. The CDR3 has 16 amino acids. From germline, CDR1 is SEHNR and CDR2 FQNEAQ (reference sequence). The full variable domain, in which reference TRBV7-9 and TRBJ1-2 provide the parts outside the CDR3, is DTGVSQNPRHKITKRGQNVTFRCDPISEHNRLYWYRQTLGQGPEFLTYFQNEAQLEKSRLLSDRFSAERPKGSFSTLEIQRTEQGDSAMYLCASSLGPTGPGYGYTFGSGTRLTVV.